The count of the clone carrying this TCR beta chain is one. These data belong to a study of blood T cell repertoires in COVID-19. With 0 bases clipped from V and 5 bases from J, the junction kept 3 bases outside the gene matches. Germline CDR1 is SGHNT and CDR2 is YYREEE (reference sequence). CDR3 size: 14 residues. Per the original methods: Estimated nucleated cell counts came from reference gene primer amplification. Clones were read by immunoSEQ multiplex PCR, and TCRdb kept only the in-frame ones, dropping some. The V and J calls and clone size are taken from that table; D and trimming were inferred from the DNA. The sample has some 99,000 clones, 90% seen once.

This clonotype was sampled from a human donor in a cohort sampled during active COVID-19. Source material: peripheral blood. The V gene is TRBV5-4, the J gene TRBJ2-3, with 7 bases identical to TRBD2. The CDR3 sequence is CASSLESGGDTQYF. CDR3 sequence (DNA): TGTGCCAGCAGCTTGGAGTCGGGGGGAGATACGCAGTATTTT. The full variable domain, with the rest looked up from reference TRBV5-4 and TRBJ2-3, is ETGVTQSPTHLIKTRGQQVTLRCSSQSGHNTVSWYQQALGQGPQFIFQYYREEENGRGNFPPRFSGLQFPNYSSELNVNALELDDSALYLCASSLESGGDTQYFGPGTRLTVL.